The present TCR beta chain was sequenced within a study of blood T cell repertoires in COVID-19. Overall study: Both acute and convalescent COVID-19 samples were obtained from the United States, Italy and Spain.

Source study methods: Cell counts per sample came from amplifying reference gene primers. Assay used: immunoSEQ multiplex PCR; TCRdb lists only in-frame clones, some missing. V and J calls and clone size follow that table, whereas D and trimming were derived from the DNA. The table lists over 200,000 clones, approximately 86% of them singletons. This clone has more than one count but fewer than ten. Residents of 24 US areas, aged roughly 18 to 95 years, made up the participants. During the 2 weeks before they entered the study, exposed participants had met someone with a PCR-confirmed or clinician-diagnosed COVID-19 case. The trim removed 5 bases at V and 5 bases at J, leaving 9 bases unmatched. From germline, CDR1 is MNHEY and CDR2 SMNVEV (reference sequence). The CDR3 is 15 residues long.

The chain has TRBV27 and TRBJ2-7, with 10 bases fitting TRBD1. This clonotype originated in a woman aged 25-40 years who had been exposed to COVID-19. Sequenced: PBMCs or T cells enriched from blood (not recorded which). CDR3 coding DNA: TGTGCCAGCAGTATCGGACAGGGGGGTATAAACGAGCAGTACTTC. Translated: CASSIGQGGINEQYF.